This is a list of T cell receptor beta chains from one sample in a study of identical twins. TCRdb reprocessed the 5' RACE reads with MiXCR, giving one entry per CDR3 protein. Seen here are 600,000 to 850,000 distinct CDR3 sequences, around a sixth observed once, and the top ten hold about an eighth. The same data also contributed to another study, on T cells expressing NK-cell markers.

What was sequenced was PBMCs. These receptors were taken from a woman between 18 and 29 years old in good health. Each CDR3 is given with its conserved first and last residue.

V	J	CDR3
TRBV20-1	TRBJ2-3	CSARGLAPTDTQYF
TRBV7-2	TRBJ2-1	CASSPSRGQFF
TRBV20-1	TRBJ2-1	CSAAPGTGSYNEQFF
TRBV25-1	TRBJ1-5	CASSLTGGHQPQHF
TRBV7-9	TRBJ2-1	CASSAMRGGPHEQFF
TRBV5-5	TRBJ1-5	CASSLGAGPGQPQHF
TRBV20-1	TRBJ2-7	CSASLRREGFYEQYF
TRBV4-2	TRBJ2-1	CASSQDEQGAAYNEQFF
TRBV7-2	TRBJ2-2	CASRPGGNTGELFF
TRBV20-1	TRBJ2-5	CSATVQETQYF
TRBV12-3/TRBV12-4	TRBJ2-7	CASSPSLHREYEQYF
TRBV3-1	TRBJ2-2	CASSLFTGGELFF
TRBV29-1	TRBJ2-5	CSVADIETQYF
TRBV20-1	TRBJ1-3	CSVTRGGGNTIYF
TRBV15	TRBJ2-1	CATSRVVSNEQFF
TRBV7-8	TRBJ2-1	CASSLSEAVLSF